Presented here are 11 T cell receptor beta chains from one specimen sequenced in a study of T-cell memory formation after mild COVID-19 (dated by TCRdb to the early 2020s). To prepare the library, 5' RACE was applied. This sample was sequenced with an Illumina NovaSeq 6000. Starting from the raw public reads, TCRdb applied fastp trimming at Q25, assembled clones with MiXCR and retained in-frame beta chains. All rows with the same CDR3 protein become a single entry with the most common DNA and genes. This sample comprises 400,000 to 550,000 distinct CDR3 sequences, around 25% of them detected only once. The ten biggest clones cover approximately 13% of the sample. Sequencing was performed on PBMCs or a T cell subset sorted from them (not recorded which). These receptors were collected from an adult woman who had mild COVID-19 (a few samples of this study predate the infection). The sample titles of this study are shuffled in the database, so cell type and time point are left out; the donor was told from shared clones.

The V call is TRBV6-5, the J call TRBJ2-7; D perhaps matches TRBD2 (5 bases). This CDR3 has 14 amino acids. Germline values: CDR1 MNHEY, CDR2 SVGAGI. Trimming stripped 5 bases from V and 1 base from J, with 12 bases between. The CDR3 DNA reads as TGTGCCAGCAGTCCGGACTTCCTGTCCTACGAGCAGTACTTC. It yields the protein CASSPDFLSYEQYF.

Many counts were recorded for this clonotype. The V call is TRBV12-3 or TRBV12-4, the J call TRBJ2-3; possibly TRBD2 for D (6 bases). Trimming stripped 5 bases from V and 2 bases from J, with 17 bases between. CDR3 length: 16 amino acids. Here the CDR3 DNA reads TGTGCCAGCAGTCTCGGGAGAATCGGCATCACAGATACGCAGTATTTT. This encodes CASSLGRIGITDTQYF.

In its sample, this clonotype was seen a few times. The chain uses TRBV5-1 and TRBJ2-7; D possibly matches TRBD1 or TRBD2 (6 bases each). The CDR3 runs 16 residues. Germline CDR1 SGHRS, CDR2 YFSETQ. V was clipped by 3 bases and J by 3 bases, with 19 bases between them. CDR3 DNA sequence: TGCGCCAGCAGCTGGAACCACGGGGGCTGGGGCTACGAGCAGTACTTC. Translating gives CASSWNHGGWGYEQYF.

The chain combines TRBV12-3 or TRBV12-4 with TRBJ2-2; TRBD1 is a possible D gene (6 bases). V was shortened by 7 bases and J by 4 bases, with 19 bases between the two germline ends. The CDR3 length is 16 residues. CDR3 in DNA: TGTGCCAGCACCCTTGCAGGGGCGCGCAGCACCGGGGAGCTGTTTTTT. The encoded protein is CASTLAGARSTGELFF.

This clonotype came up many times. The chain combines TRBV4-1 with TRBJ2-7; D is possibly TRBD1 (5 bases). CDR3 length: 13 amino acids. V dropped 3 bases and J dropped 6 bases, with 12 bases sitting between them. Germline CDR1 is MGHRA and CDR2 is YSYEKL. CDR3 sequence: CASSHLAGPEQYF. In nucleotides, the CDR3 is TGCGCCAGCAGCCATCTGGCAGGGCCCGAGCAGTACTTC.

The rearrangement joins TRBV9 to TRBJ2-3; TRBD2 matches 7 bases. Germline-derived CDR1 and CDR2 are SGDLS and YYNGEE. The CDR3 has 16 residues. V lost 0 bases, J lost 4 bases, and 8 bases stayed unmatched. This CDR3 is CASSVEGYAGADTQYF. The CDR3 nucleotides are TGTGCCAGCAGCGTAGAAGGGTATGCGGGGGCAGATACGCAGTATTTT.

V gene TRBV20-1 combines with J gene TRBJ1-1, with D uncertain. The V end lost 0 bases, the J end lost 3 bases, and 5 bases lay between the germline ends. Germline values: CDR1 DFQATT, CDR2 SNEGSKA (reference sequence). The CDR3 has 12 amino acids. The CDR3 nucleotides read TGCAGTGCTAGAGAGATCGACACTGAAGCTTTCTTT. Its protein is CSAREIDTEAFF.

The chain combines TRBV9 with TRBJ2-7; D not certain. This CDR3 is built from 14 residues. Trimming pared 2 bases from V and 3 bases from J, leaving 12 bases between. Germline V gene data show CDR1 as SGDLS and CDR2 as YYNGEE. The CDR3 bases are TGTGCCAGCAGCGTGGGCGGCGAAGACTACGAGCAGTACTTC. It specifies CASSVGGEDYEQYF.

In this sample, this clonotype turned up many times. The CDR3: CASSLEGQTGEQYF. The CDR3 nucleotides are TGTGCCAGCAGTTTAGAGGGACAGACCGGCGAGCAGTACTTC. The chain uses TRBV12-3 or TRBV12-4 and TRBJ2-7, with 7 bases lining up with TRBD1. This CDR3 comprises 14 residues. Losses at the gene ends were 1 base for V and 6 bases for J; bases not matched to a gene: 6.

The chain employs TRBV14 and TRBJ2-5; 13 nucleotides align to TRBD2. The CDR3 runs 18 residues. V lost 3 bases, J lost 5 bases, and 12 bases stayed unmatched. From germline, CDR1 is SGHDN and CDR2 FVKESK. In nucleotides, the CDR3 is TGTGCCAGCAGCCATGGTTGGACTAGCGGGAGATCCACTGAGACCCAGTACTTC. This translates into CASSHGWTSGRSTETQYF.

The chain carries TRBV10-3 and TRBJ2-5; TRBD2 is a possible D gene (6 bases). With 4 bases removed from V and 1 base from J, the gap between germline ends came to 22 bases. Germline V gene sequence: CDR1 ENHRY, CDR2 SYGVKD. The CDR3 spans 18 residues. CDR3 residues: CAISGGAVTGELQETQYF. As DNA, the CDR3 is TGTGCCATCAGTGGAGGGGCCGTGACGGGAGAGCTCCAAGAGACCCAGTACTTC.